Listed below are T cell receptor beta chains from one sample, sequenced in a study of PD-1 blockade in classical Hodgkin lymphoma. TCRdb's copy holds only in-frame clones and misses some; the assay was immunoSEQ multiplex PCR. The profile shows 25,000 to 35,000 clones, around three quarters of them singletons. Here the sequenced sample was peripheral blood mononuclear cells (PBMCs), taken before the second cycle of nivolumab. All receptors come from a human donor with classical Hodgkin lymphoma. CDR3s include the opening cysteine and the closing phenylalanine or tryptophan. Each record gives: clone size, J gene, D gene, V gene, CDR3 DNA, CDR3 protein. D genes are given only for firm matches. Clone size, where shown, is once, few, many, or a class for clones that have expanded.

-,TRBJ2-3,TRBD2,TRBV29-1,TGCAGCGTTGTGGGGACTAGCGGAGGCACAGATACGCAGTATTTT,CSVVGTSGGTDTQYF
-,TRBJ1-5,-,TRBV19,TGTGCCAGTAGGTCCGGCGGGCGTGGTCAGCCCCAGCATTTT,CASRSGGRGQPQHF
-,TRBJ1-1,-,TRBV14,TGTGCCAGCAGCCAGACCTTCGGCACTGAAGCTTTCTTT,CASSQTFGTEAFF
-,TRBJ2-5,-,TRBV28,TGTGCCAGCAGTACCTGGGTAGGCGGTAGAGAGACCCAGTACTTC,CASSTWVGGRETQYF
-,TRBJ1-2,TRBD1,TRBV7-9,TGTGCCAGCAGCGGTGGACAGGGCCCAGACTACACCTTC,CASSGGQGPDYTF
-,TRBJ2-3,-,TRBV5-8,TGTGCCAGCAGCCTCCTAGGCGGGTGGAGCACAGATACGCAGTATTTT,CASSLLGGWSTDTQYF
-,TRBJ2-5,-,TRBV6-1,TGTGCCAGCAGTTCCTGGGGGGGGGCAGAGACCCAGTACTTC,CASSSWGGAETQYF
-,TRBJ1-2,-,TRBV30,TGTGCCTGGAGTGTGATGGTCAACTATGGCTACACCTTC,CAWSVMVNYGYTF
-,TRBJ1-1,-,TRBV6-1,TGTGCCAGCCCCGGGACACCATCCACTGAAGCTTTCTTT,CASPGTPSTEAFF
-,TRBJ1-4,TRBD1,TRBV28,TGTGCCAGCAGCCGAGGGACAGTTACTAATGAAAAACTGTTTTTT,CASSRGTVTNEKLFF
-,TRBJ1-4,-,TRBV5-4,TGTGCCAGCAGCTCCCGGGCTAGTGGGTTTTGGGAAAAACTGTTTTTT,CASSSRASGFWEKLFF
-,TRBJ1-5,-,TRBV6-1,TGTGCCAGCAGGACCGGACGAATTAACAATCAGCCCCAGCATTTT,CASRTGRINNQPQHF
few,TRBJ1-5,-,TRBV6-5,TGTGCCAGCAGTTACGCCGGGGATAGCAATCAGCCCCAGCATTTT,CASSYAGDSNQPQHF
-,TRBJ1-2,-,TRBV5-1,TGCGCCAGCAGCTCCAAGCAGGGAAACTATGGCTACACCTTC,CASSSKQGNYGYTF
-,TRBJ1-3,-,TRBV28,TGTGCCAGCAGTTTAAGGGTTACAACCGGAAACACCATATATTTT,CASSLRVTTGNTIYF
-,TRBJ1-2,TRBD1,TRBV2,TGTGCCAGCAGTGAAATATTGGGGACAGGAGCACACACCTTC,CASSEILGTGAHTF
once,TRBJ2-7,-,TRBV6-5,TGTGCCAGCAGTTACGACGGGAAGAACGAGCAGTACTTC,CASSYDGKNEQYF
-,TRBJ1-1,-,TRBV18,TGTGCCAGCTCACCACCGTCGGGGGTCATGAACACTGAAGCTTTCTTT,CASSPPSGVMNTEAFF
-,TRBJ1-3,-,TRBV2,TGTGCCAGCAGTGGTGAGGGTTGGGGAAACACCATATATTTT,CASSGEGWGNTIYF
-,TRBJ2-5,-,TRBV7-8,TGTGCCAGCAGCCCAGGGTCCACACGGGAGACCCAGTACTTC,CASSPGSTRETQYF
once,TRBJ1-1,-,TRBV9,TGTGCCAGCAGCGGGGACACCTACCCTGGCTCTGAAGCTTTCTTT,CASSGDTYPGSEAFF
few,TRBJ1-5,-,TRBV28,TGTGCCAGCTGCGGACGGTATAGCAATCAGCCCCAGCATTTT,CASCGRYSNQPQHF
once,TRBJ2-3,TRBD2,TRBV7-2,TGTGCCAGCAGCTTAGCGGCGGGGGTGGATACGCAGTATTTT,CASSLAAGVDTQYF
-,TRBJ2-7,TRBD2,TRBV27,TGTGCCAGCAGTATGACTAGCGGGGACATCTCCTACGAGCAGTACTTC,CASSMTSGDISYEQYF
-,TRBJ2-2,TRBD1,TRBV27,TGTGCCAGCAGGCTTGGGACAGGGGTCACCGGGGAGCTGTTTTTT,CASRLGTGVTGELFF
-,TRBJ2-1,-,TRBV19,TGTGCCAGTAGTGGGGGCCGAAGGAATGAGCAGTTCTTC,CASSGGRRNEQFF
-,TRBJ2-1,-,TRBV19,TGTGCCAGTAGTCCTCTCCCCGGGTCCCCCGATGAGCAGTTCTTC,CASSPLPGSPDEQFF
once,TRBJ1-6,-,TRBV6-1,TGTGCCAGCAGTGAACTCAGCACTAATTCACCCCTCCACTTT,CASSELSTNSPLHF
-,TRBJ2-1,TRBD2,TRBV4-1,TGCGCCAGCAGCCAAGACGGACTAGCGGGAGGTAGGAGCTCCTACAATGAGCAGTTCTTC,CASSQDGLAGGRSSYNEQFF
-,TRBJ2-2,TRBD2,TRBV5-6,TGTGCCAGCAGCGAAAGCGGGAGTCCCAACACCGGGGAGCTGTTTTTT,CASSESGSPNTGELFF
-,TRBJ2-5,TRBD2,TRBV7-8,TGTGCCAGCAGCTTACTGACGGGAGGAGGAGAGACCCAGTACTTC,CASSLLTGGGETQYF